These 26 T cell receptor beta chains share one sample of origin, sequenced in a study of neoadjuvant anti-PD-1 for oral cavity cancer (dated by TCRdb to 2020 to 2023). Library generation was performed with the immunoSEQ multiplex PCR assay. TCRdb provides this immuneACCESS table in a form limited to in-frame rearrangements. Some clones are lacking; in checked studies, under half of them reflect an unresolved V gene, and why the rest are absent is not known. This sample comprises tens of thousands of clones, 65% to 85% of them detected only once. In total, the top ten clones hold about 3.7% of the sample. The sample's time point label, in plain terms: before neoadjuvant nivolumab. Sequences were derived from PBMCs, sampled before nivolumab (anti-PD-1) treatment. The receptor source for this set is a person between 35 and 79 years old with oral cavity squamous cell carcinoma.

The rearrangement joins TRBV10-3 to TRBJ1-3; D remains ambiguous. CDR3 length: 16 amino acids. Germline V lookup: CDR1 ENHRY, CDR2 SYGVKD. With 4 bases removed from V and 0 bases from J, the gap between germline ends came to 13 bases. CDR3 residues: CAISGGGGGSGNTIYF. Written as DNA, the CDR3 is TGTGCCATCAGTGGGGGTGGCGGTGGCTCTGGAAACACCATATATTTT.

This clone was observed a single time. The V and J genes are TRBV6-1 and TRBJ2-1, with 9 nucleotides matching TRBD2. CDR3 length equals 16 residues. J was trimmed by 4 bases and V by 4 bases; bases with no gene match: 8. In germline, CDR1 is MNHNS, CDR2 SASEGT. In nucleotides, the CDR3 is TGTGCCAGCAGTGTAGACGCCGGACTAGCGTACAATGAGCAGTTCTTC. Translated, it gives CASSVDAGLAYNEQFF.

J is TRBJ2-1 and V is TRBV4-2; tentatively, D is TRBD2 (6 bases). V was cut by 3 bases and J by 8 bases, with 14 bases left in between. Germline V lookup: CDR1 LGHNA, CDR2 YNFKEQ. CDR3 length equals 14 residues. CDR3 in amino acids: CASSQPGLVDEQFF. Written as DNA, the CDR3 is TGTGCCAGCAGCCAGCCGGGACTTGTCGATGAGCAGTTCTTC.

This clone was picked up a small number of times. The rearrangement uses TRBV11-2 and TRBJ2-7, with D tentatively TRBD1 or TRBD2 (5 bases each). The germline V and J ends were trimmed by 5 bases and 6 bases, with 26 bases remaining between them. The CDR3 consists of 17 residues. The V gene's germline CDR1 is SGHAT and CDR2 FQNNGV. The CDR3 reads CASSRLRGRRNLGEQYF. Here the CDR3 DNA reads TGTGCCAGCAGCCGCCTGAGGGGAAGACGGAACCTAGGCGAGCAGTACTTC.

This chain connects TRBV5-1 to TRBJ2-3, with 13 bases matching TRBD2. This CDR3 region has 17 residues. After removal of 4 bases from V and 1 base from J, the junction contained 6 bases not matched to a gene. The V gene's germline CDR1 is SGHRS and CDR2 YFSETQ. The CDR3 nucleotides read TGCGCCAGCAGCGTATACGGGACTAGCGGGGGCACAGATACGCAGTATTTT. This sequence encodes CASSVYGTSGGTDTQYF.

As to this clone: An end of the junction does not agree with germline; a read error may underlie this. J is TRBJ1-2 and V is TRBV11-2, with D unresolved. The V gene's germline CDR1 is SGHAT and CDR2 FQNNGV. The CDR3 extends over 18 amino acids. CDR3 sequence reads: CASSLERTTVPGLYGYTF. In DNA form, the CDR3 reads TGTGCCAGCAGCCTAGAACGAACAACAGTGCCCGGACTCTATGGCTACACCTTC.

In this sample, this clone turned up a few times. V usage is TRBV9 and J usage is TRBJ2-1; 9 nucleotides align to TRBD2. Germline CDR1 SGDLS, CDR2 YYNGEE. CDR3 size: 16 residues. V shed 0 bases, J shed 9 bases, and the junction held 10 bases outside the gene matches. CDR3 nucleotide sequence: TGTGCCAGCAGCGTAGTCGCGGGAGGGATAAGGGGTGAGCAGTTCTTC. Residues: CASSVVAGGIRGEQFF. Full variable domain (rest looked up from reference TRBV9 and TRBJ2-1): DSGVTQTPKHLITATGQRVTLRCSPRSGDLSVYWYQQSLDQGLQFLIQYYNGEERAKGNILERFSAQQFPDLHSELNLSSLELGDSALYFCASSVVAGGIRGEQFFGPGTRLTVL.

J is TRBJ2-3 and V is TRBV9; no definite D call. The CDR3 runs 17 residues. Germline lookup yields CDR1 SGDLS and CDR2 YYNGEE. V lost 2 bases and J 10 bases, leaving 26 bases between the germline ends. CDR3 protein: CASSVSMGLGTPDAQYF. CDR3 DNA: TGTGCCAGCAGCGTCTCAATGGGTCTTGGCACGCCCGATGCGCAGTATTTT.

V is TRBV30 and J is TRBJ1-6; D gene uncertain. Per the germline V gene, CDR1 is GTSNPN and CDR2 is SVGIG (reference sequence). The CDR3 sequence is 12 residues long. In nucleotides, the CDR3 is TGTGGTATTGGGCGGCAAAATTCACCCCTCCACTTT. This codes for CGIGRQNSPLHF.

As DNA, the CDR3 is TGTGCCAGTCGACTTGGGGGGCCGAGTAATGAGCAGTTCTTC. Its protein is CASRLGGPSNEQFF. The rearrangement links TRBV19 to TRBJ2-1; perhaps D is TRBD1 or TRBD2 (6 bases each). CDR1 is LNHDA and CDR2 is SQIVND in the germline V gene (reference sequence). This CDR3 contains 14 residues. Trimming removed 8 bases at V and 7 bases at J, with 18 bases between. The full variable domain, in which reference TRBV19 and TRBJ2-1 provide the parts outside the CDR3, is DGGITQSPKYLFRKEGQNVTLSCEQNLNHDAMYWYRQDPGQGLRLIYYSQIVNDFQKGDIAEGYSVSREKKESFPLTVTSAQKNPTAFYLCASRLGGPSNEQFFGPGTRLTVL.

V is TRBV6-5 and J is TRBJ2-7, with D tentatively TRBD2 (6 bases). V shed 4 bases and J shed 0 bases, with 10 bases lying between them. The CDR3 covers 14 residues. CDR1 MNHEY and CDR2 SVGAGI come from the germline V gene. CDR3 region: CASSSGGVSYEQYF. CDR3 coding DNA: TGTGCCAGCAGTTCCGGGGGAGTCTCCTACGAGCAGTACTTC.

The rearrangement links TRBV6-5 to TRBJ2-7; no reliable D call. Germline lookup yields CDR1 MNHEY and CDR2 SVGAGI. This CDR3 spans 13 amino acids. Deletions cut 5 bases from V and 7 bases from J, with 15 bases between. The CDR3 is CASSRTAVREQYF. CDR3 bases: TGTGCCAGCAGTCGGACGGCTGTAAGAGAGCAGTACTTC.

This clone was seen more than once but under ten times. The rearrangement links TRBV5-1 to TRBJ1-1; D is unclear. Deletions cut 6 bases from V and 7 bases from J, with 16 bases between. The CDR3 has 13 amino acids. The germline V gene encodes CDR1 SGHRS and CDR2 YFSETQ. The CDR3 loop is CASTELPGNEAFF. The CDR3 DNA reads as TGCGCCAGCACTGAACTCCCAGGCAATGAAGCTTTCTTT.

This clone appeared a few times. The chain carries TRBV2 and TRBJ1-1; 8 nucleotides align to TRBD1. V trimming: 6 bases; J trimming: 2 bases; junction bases outside the gene matches: 8. The CDR3 is 15 amino acids. Germline values: CDR1 SNHLY, CDR2 FYNNEI. The CDR3 sequence is CASRLQGVGNTEAFF. The DNA for the CDR3 is TGTGCCAGCAGACTACAGGGGGTAGGTAACACTGAAGCTTTCTTT.

This clone was detected once. This CDR3 reads CASSRRRAGNTIYF. DNA for the CDR3: TGTGCCAGCAGCCGACGGAGGGCTGGAAACACCATATATTTT. The J gene is TRBJ1-3, the V gene TRBV7-9; D gene uncertain. This CDR3 comprises 14 residues. Between the trimmed V and J ends, which lost 5 bases and 2 bases, there was a span of 10 bases. The germline CDR1 and CDR2 sequences are SEHNR and FQNEAQ (reference sequence). Full variable domain (outside the CDR3, taken from reference TRBV7-9 and TRBJ1-3): DTGVSQNPRHKITKRGQNVTFRCDPISEHNRLYWYRQTLGQGPEFLTYFQNEAQLEKSRLLSDRFSAERPKGSFSTLEIQRTEQGDSAMYLCASSRRRAGNTIYFGEGSWLTVV.

The chain recombines TRBV10-3 with TRBJ2-5; 7 bases are shared with TRBD2. Germline V gene lookup returns CDR1 ENHRY and CDR2 SYGVKD. The CDR3 has 14 residues. J gave up 5 bases and V 0 bases, and 3 bases lay outside the gene matches. The CDR3 loop reads CAISESSGTETQYF. The CDR3, as DNA: TGTGCCATCAGTGAGTCGAGCGGGACGGAGACCCAGTACTTC.

The chain uses TRBV27 and TRBJ2-1, with 11 positions matching TRBD2. V was clipped by 5 bases and J by 5 bases; unmatched bases: 2. From germline, CDR1 is MNHEY and CDR2 SMNVEV (reference sequence). The CDR3 is 14 residues long. The CDR3 DNA sequence: TGTGCCAGCAGTACTAGCGGGAGCCACAATGAGCAGTTCTTC. Translated: CASSTSGSHNEQFF.

This chain joins TRBV4-1 and TRBJ1-3; perhaps TRBD1 as D (6 bases). The V end was cut by 2 bases, the J end by 0 bases, with 14 bases between. The CDR3 totals 17 residues. Per the germline V gene, CDR1 is MGHRA and CDR2 is YSYEKL. The CDR3 region has the DNA TGCGCCAGCAGCCAACACAACAACAGGGACTCTGGAAACACCATATATTTT. Translated: CASSQHNNRDSGNTIYF.

V is TRBV19 and J is TRBJ1-2, with TRBD1 matching 7 bases. Germline CDR1 LNHDA, CDR2 SQIVND (reference sequence). The CDR3 contains 15 residues. J was trimmed by 4 bases and V by 4 bases; bases with no gene match: 9. The CDR3 reads CASSTTSTGSYGYTF. The DNA for the CDR3 is TGTGCCAGTAGTACAACCTCGACAGGGAGCTATGGCTACACCTTC. The full variable domain, rest sourced from reference TRBV19 and TRBJ1-2, is DGGITQSPKYLFRKEGQNVTLSCEQNLNHDAMYWYRQDPGQGLRLIYYSQIVNDFQKGDIAEGYSVSREKKESFPLTVTSAQKNPTAFYLCASSTTSTGSYGYTFGSGTRLTVV.

This chain connects TRBV4-1 to TRBJ2-7, with D hard to call. The CDR3 has 13 residues. CDR1 and CDR2 (germline): MGHRA, YSYEKL. The germline V and J ends were trimmed by 1 base and 3 bases, with 7 bases remaining between them. The CDR3 loop reads CASSQVASYEQYF. CDR3 in DNA: TGCGCCAGCAGCCAAGTGGCCAGCTACGAGCAGTACTTC.

This chain connects TRBV11-2 to TRBJ2-3; D unresolved. The CDR3 is 14 residues long. Germline V lookup: CDR1 SGHAT, CDR2 FQNNGV. Trimming removed 2 bases from V and 2 bases from J, with 8 bases in between. This CDR3 is CASSLSSLTDTQYF. The DNA for the CDR3 is TGTGCCAGCAGCTTAAGCTCTCTCACAGATACGCAGTATTTT.

The chain employs TRBV7-8 and TRBJ1-5, with TRBD1 as a possible D gene (5 bases). The CDR3 loop spans 14 amino acids. V was clipped by 7 bases and J by 7 bases, with 17 bases between them. Germline loops: CDR1 SGHVS, CDR2 FQNEAQ. CDR3 sequence reads: CASIPGTREQPQHF. The CDR3 DNA sequence: TGTGCCAGCATCCCCGGGACCCGGGAACAGCCCCAGCATTTT.

The chain employs TRBV5-1 and TRBJ1-1; D is undetermined. In germline, CDR1 is SGHRS, CDR2 YFSETQ. The CDR3 is 13 amino acids. V was shortened by 4 bases and J by 6 bases, with 13 bases between the two germline ends. CDR3 region: CASSLTGSSEAFF. CDR3 nucleotide sequence: TGCGCCAGCAGCCTAACCGGGTCTTCTGAAGCTTTCTTT.

This clone was observed a few times. The genes are TRBV13 and TRBJ1-1, with unresolved D. CDR3 size: 13 residues. Germline CDR1 is PRHDT and CDR2 is FYEKMQ (reference sequence). Trimming removed 2 bases at V and 2 bases at J, with 6 bases between. The CDR3 loop reads CASSLRRNTEAFF. The CDR3, as DNA: TGTGCCAGCAGCTTACGGCGAAACACTGAAGCTTTCTTT.

The chain is built from TRBV7-9 and TRBJ2-7, with unresolved D. Trimming took off 5 bases at V and 4 bases at J, with 9 bases between the two ends. In germline, CDR1 is SEHNR, CDR2 FQNEAQ (reference sequence). This CDR3 is built from 12 residues. The CDR3 spells CASSEQSYEQYF. Written as DNA, the CDR3 is TGTGCCAGCAGCGAACAGAGTTACGAGCAGTACTTC.

The rearrangement uses TRBV6-5 and TRBJ2-7; D perhaps matches TRBD1 (6 bases). Looked up from germline, CDR1 is MNHEY and CDR2 is SVGAGI. This CDR3 comprises 13 residues. V lost 6 bases, J lost 0 bases, and 9 bases lay in between. In DNA, the CDR3 is TGTGCCAGCAGCCGGACAGACTCCTACGAGCAGTACTTC. Amino acids: CASSRTDSYEQYF.